These T cell receptor beta chains were read from a single sample in a study of control samples from healthy donors and cancer patients. The method was immunoSEQ multiplex PCR; TCRdb's version includes in-frame clones alone and lacks a portion of them. The table lists over 20,000 clones, around four fifths of them singletons, with 20% to 25% in the top ten. Sequencing was performed on PBMCs. The receptors were sampled from a man in his sixties with colorectal cancer. CDR3s include the opening cysteine and the closing phenylalanine or tryptophan. D genes are given only for firm matches. Expanded clones are given a class, and other clones once, few, many or no size at all.

v_gene: TRBV30; d_gene: .; abundance: .; j_gene: TRBJ1-3; CDR3aa: CAWSVPPFSGNTIYF; CDR3nt: TGTGCCTGGAGTGTACCCCCGTTCTCTGGAAACACCATATATTTT
v_gene: TRBV6-6; d_gene: .; abundance: .; j_gene: TRBJ1-2; CDR3aa: CASTSGGTTGYGYTF; CDR3nt: TGTGCCAGCACTTCAGGTGGGACGACCGGCTATGGCTACACCTTC
v_gene: TRBV5-1; d_gene: TRBD1; abundance: medium-sized; j_gene: TRBJ1-1; CDR3aa: CASSWTDRGVVAFF; CDR3nt: TGCGCCAGCAGCTGGACGGACAGGGGAGTGGTAGCTTTCTTT
v_gene: TRBV11-2; d_gene: TRBD1; abundance: .; j_gene: TRBJ1-4; CDR3aa: CASSLGQGAEKLFF; CDR3nt: TGTGCCAGCAGCTTAGGACAGGGGGCTGAAAAACTGTTTTTT
v_gene: TRBV2; d_gene: TRBD2; abundance: .; j_gene: TRBJ2-1; CDR3aa: CALAGGYNEQFF; CDR3nt: TGTGCTTTAGCGGGGGGTTACAATGAGCAGTTCTTC
v_gene: TRBV4-1; d_gene: .; abundance: .; j_gene: TRBJ1-1; CDR3aa: CASSQGLRNTEAFF; CDR3nt: TGCGCCAGCAGCCAGGGTCTCCGGAACACTGAAGCTTTCTTT
v_gene: TRBV6-1; d_gene: TRBD2; abundance: .; j_gene: TRBJ2-4; CDR3aa: CASSDLAADKNIQYF; CDR3nt: TGTGCCAGCAGTGACCTAGCGGCGGATAAAAACATTCAGTACTTC
v_gene: TRBV11-3; d_gene: TRBD2; abundance: .; j_gene: TRBJ2-1; CDR3aa: CASSLLRTSGGYNEQFF; CDR3nt: TGTGCCAGCAGCCTTCTTAGGACTAGCGGGGGATACAATGAGCAGTTCTTC
v_gene: TRBV12-3/TRBV12-4; d_gene: .; abundance: .; j_gene: TRBJ1-5; CDR3aa: CASSLLSNQPQHF; CDR3nt: TGTGCCAGCAGTTTGCTGAGTAATCAGCCCCAGCATTTT
v_gene: TRBV27; d_gene: .; abundance: .; j_gene: TRBJ2-5; CDR3aa: CASSLNGETQYF; CDR3nt: TGTGCCAGCAGTTTGAACGGAGAGACCCAGTACTTC
v_gene: TRBV25-1; d_gene: .; abundance: .; j_gene: TRBJ1-1; CDR3aa: CASVMGGSMNTEAFF; CDR3nt: TGTGCCAGCGTTATGGGTGGAAGTATGAACACTGAAGCTTTCTTT
v_gene: TRBV5-6; d_gene: .; abundance: few; j_gene: TRBJ1-2; CDR3aa: CASSSVGASLYGYTF; CDR3nt: TGTGCCAGCAGCTCGGTCGGGGCCTCACTCTATGGCTACACCTTC
v_gene: TRBV6-5; d_gene: TRBD1; abundance: .; j_gene: TRBJ1-2; CDR3aa: CASSYVTGGDGYTF; CDR3nt: TGTGCCAGCAGTTACGTTACAGGGGGTGATGGCTACACCTTC
v_gene: TRBV2; d_gene: .; abundance: .; j_gene: TRBJ2-1; CDR3aa: CASSGGGLDEQFF; CDR3nt: TGTGCCAGCAGTGGTGGAGGGTTGGATGAGCAGTTCTTC
v_gene: TRBV3-1/TRBV3-2; d_gene: .; abundance: few; j_gene: TRBJ1-2; CDR3aa: CASSPGGNYGYTF; CDR3nt: TGTGCCAGCAGCCCTGGGGGGAACTATGGCTACACCTTC
v_gene: TRBV19; d_gene: TRBD1; abundance: .; j_gene: TRBJ1-2; CDR3aa: CASSRGQDAYGYTF; CDR3nt: TGTGCCAGTAGCCGGGGACAGGATGCCTATGGCTACACCTTC
v_gene: TRBV7-9; d_gene: .; abundance: .; j_gene: TRBJ2-6; CDR3aa: CASSFQAGANVLTF; CDR3nt: TGTGCCAGCAGCTTTCAGGCTGGGGCCAACGTCCTGACTTTC
v_gene: TRBV5-6; d_gene: .; abundance: .; j_gene: TRBJ1-5; CDR3aa: CASSLRSPEGQPQHF; CDR3nt: TGTGCCAGCAGCTTACGATCCCCAGAAGGTCAGCCCCAGCATTTT
v_gene: TRBV6-2/TRBV6-3; d_gene: .; abundance: once; j_gene: TRBJ1-6; CDR3aa: CASSYRSGDNSPLHF; CDR3nt: TGTGCCAGCAGTTACCGTTCGGGGGATAATTCACCCCTCCACTTT
v_gene: TRBV2; d_gene: .; abundance: .; j_gene: TRBJ1-2; CDR3aa: CASMDSQRKGYTF; CDR3nt: TGTGCCAGCATGGACAGTCAGAGGAAGGGCTACACCTTC
v_gene: TRBV4-1; d_gene: .; abundance: .; j_gene: TRBJ1-1; CDR3aa: CASTIAAENTEAFF; CDR3nt: TGCGCCAGCACCATTGCCGCCGAGAACACTGAAGCTTTCTTT
v_gene: TRBV9; d_gene: .; abundance: .; j_gene: TRBJ1-5; CDR3aa: CASSAEGNQPQHF; CDR3nt: TGTGCCAGCAGCGCCGAGGGTAATCAGCCCCAGCATTTT
v_gene: TRBV7-2; d_gene: TRBD1; abundance: few; j_gene: TRBJ2-2; CDR3aa: CASSFTGTGVWELFF; CDR3nt: TGTGCCAGCAGCTTTACCGGGACAGGGGTGTGGGAGCTGTTTTTT
v_gene: TRBV10-2; d_gene: .; abundance: .; j_gene: TRBJ1-1; CDR3aa: CASSGRMTEAFF; CDR3nt: TGCGCCAGCAGTGGACGGATGACTGAAGCTTTCTTT
v_gene: TRBV3-1/TRBV3-2; d_gene: TRBD1; abundance: .; j_gene: TRBJ1-1; CDR3aa: CASSPSGDREAFF; CDR3nt: TGTGCCAGCAGCCCATCGGGAGACAGGGAGGCTTTCTTT
v_gene: TRBV24-1; d_gene: TRBD2; abundance: .; j_gene: TRBJ2-2; CDR3aa: CATSDTLGWGGNTGELFF; CDR3nt: TGTGCCACCAGTGACACCCTCGGGTGGGGGGGAAACACCGGGGAGCTGTTTTTT
v_gene: TRBV6-1; d_gene: TRBD2; abundance: once; j_gene: TRBJ2-3; CDR3aa: CASSESLGSGGAGVGTDTQYF; CDR3nt: TGTGCCAGCAGTGAATCTCTTGGTAGCGGGGGGGCAGGAGTGGGCACAGATACGCAGTATTTT
v_gene: TRBV19; d_gene: .; abundance: .; j_gene: TRBJ1-1; CDR3aa: CASSLGGLGTEAFF; CDR3nt: TGTGCCAGTAGTTTAGGGGGGCTCGGCACTGAAGCTTTCTTT
v_gene: TRBV7-9; d_gene: TRBD1; abundance: .; j_gene: TRBJ2-3; CDR3aa: CASSLGTGSDTQYF; CDR3nt: TGTGCCAGCAGCTTAGGGACAGGTTCAGATACGCAGTATTTT
v_gene: TRBV7-2; d_gene: TRBD1; abundance: .; j_gene: TRBJ1-2; CDR3aa: CASSPTGKSYGYTF; CDR3nt: TGTGCCAGCAGCCCGACAGGGAAGTCCTATGGCTACACCTTC
v_gene: TRBV18; d_gene: TRBD1; abundance: .; j_gene: TRBJ1-2; CDR3aa: CASSLGQGNYGYTF; CDR3nt: TGTGCCAGCTCACTCGGACAGGGTAACTATGGCTACACCTTC
v_gene: TRBV6-1; d_gene: TRBD1; abundance: .; j_gene: TRBJ1-1; CDR3aa: CASSEDRLRSTEAFF; CDR3nt: TGTGCCAGCAGTGAGGACAGGTTGAGAAGCACTGAAGCTTTCTTT
v_gene: TRBV12-3/TRBV12-4; d_gene: .; abundance: .; j_gene: TRBJ1-2; CDR3aa: CASSSGFSGYTF; CDR3nt: TGTGCCAGCAGTTCGGGTTTCTCTGGCTACACCTTC
v_gene: TRBV5-1; d_gene: TRBD2; abundance: .; j_gene: TRBJ2-3; CDR3aa: CASSFTGTSSADTQYF; CDR3nt: TGCGCCAGCAGCTTTACCGGGACTAGCAGCGCAGATACGCAGTATTTT
v_gene: TRBV6-5; d_gene: .; abundance: .; j_gene: TRBJ1-2; CDR3aa: CASSNGQSNYGYTF; CDR3nt: TGTGCCAGCAGTAATGGGCAGTCGAACTATGGCTACACCTTC
v_gene: TRBV19; d_gene: .; abundance: .; j_gene: TRBJ2-3; CDR3aa: CASSIGTDTDTQYF; CDR3nt: TGTGCCAGTAGTATCGGGACCGACACAGATACGCAGTATTTT
v_gene: TRBV18; d_gene: .; abundance: once; j_gene: TRBJ2-3; CDR3aa: CASSPRGGGTDTQYF; CDR3nt: TGTGCCAGCTCACCTCGGGGCGGGGGCACAGATACGCAGTATTTT
v_gene: TRBV6-5; d_gene: TRBD2; abundance: once; j_gene: TRBJ2-3; CDR3aa: CASTRQLAGTDTQYF; CDR3nt: TGTGCCAGCACCCGACAGCTAGCGGGCACAGATACGCAGTATTTT
v_gene: TRBV4-1; d_gene: TRBD2; abundance: .; j_gene: TRBJ2-3; CDR3aa: CASRPLSGGRTDTQYF; CDR3nt: TGCGCCAGCAGGCCCCTTAGCGGGGGGCGCACAGATACGCAGTATTTT